Below, 30 T cell receptor beta chains from the same sample are listed, as sequenced in a study of technical replicates of blood from several donors. Method: immunoSEQ multiplex PCR; TCRdb's copy keeps in-frame clones and lacks some. The top ten clones hold 0.25% of a sample with about 73,000 clones, 93% of them seen once. Specimen: T cells isolated from PBMCs. These receptors originate from a human donor in good health.

The chain employs TRBV11-3 and TRBJ1-1; D is unclear. The CDR3 has 15 residues. V lost 8 bases, J lost 0 bases, and 16 bases lay in between. CDR1 is SGHNT, CDR2 YENEEA, per germline. The CDR3 here is CASAFAYGMNTEAFF. The CDR3 region has the DNA TGTGCCAGCGCCTTTGCCTACGGTATGAACACTGAAGCTTTCTTT.

This clone was seen only once. The gene calls are TRBV7-3 and TRBJ1-2; the match to TRBD1 covers 11 bases. Germline V CDR1 and CDR2: SGHTA, FQGTGA. V lost 1 base and J lost 2; bases outside the gene matches: 9. This CDR3 spans 18 amino acids. In DNA, the CDR3 is TGTGCCAGCAGCTTAATCCCGGGACAGGGGGATCAAAACTATGGCTACACCTTC. Protein sequence: CASSLIPGQGDQNYGYTF.

The rearrangement joins TRBV7-6 to TRBJ2-5; 9 bases align to TRBD2. Germline trimming cut 0 bases from V and 5 bases from J; bases unmatched to any gene: 10. The germline V gene has CDR1 SGHVS and CDR2 FNYEAQ. The CDR3 covers 17 residues. In DNA form, the CDR3 reads TGTGCCAGCAGCTTAGCGCTCCGTTCGCGGGGGGGTGAGACCCAGTACTTC. As protein: CASSLALRSRGGETQYF.

The gene calls are TRBV6-5 and TRBJ1-1; 7 nucleotides match TRBD1. The CDR3 consists of 14 residues. J lost 4 bases, V lost 6 bases, and 8 bases had no gene match. Germline loops: CDR1 MNHEY, CDR2 SVGAGI. The CDR3 DNA reads as TGTGCCAGCAGGGAGTACAGGGGAAGCACTGAAGCTTTCTTT. Protein: CASREYRGSTEAFF.

The chain uses TRBV28 and TRBJ1-2; D may be TRBD1 (5 bases). The CDR3 contains 14 residues. V was trimmed by 8 bases and J by 5 bases, leaving 18 bases between them. Germline loops: CDR1 MDHEN, CDR2 SYDVKM. The CDR3 DNA reads as TGTGCCAGCGTCGGGACTCCGAGGATGTATGGCTACACCTTC. Its translation: CASVGTPRMYGYTF.

This clone was seen once. V and J are TRBV5-1 and TRBJ1-3, with D perhaps matching TRBD1 (5 bases). V was shortened by 5 bases and J by 9 bases, with 18 bases between the two germline ends. This CDR3 contains 14 residues. The germline gives CDR1 SGHRS, CDR2 YFSETQ. The CDR3 DNA follows: TGCGCCAGCAGGCCTCCGGGCGTCGGGGGCACCATATATTTT. It specifies CASRPPGVGGTIYF.

The chain has TRBV30 and TRBJ1-1, with D perhaps TRBD1 (5 bases). V gave up 0 bases and J gave up 4 bases, with 15 bases separating them. The CDR3 has 15 amino acids. The germline gives CDR1 GTSNPN, CDR2 SVGIG (reference sequence). The CDR3 region is CAWSVSLGGSTEAFF. The CDR3 DNA reads TGTGCCTGGAGTGTAAGTCTCGGGGGAAGCACTGAAGCTTTCTTT.

The chain links TRBV9 to TRBJ2-1, with TRBD1 as a possible D gene (6 bases). The CDR3 is 14 residues long. The V end was cut by 3 bases, the J end by 4 bases, with 11 bases between. Germline V gives CDR1 SGDLS, CDR2 YYNGEE. The CDR3 is CASSARDKYNEQFF. DNA of the CDR3: TGTGCCAGCAGCGCCCGGGACAAATACAATGAGCAGTTCTTC.

The chain has TRBV19 and TRBJ2-7, with TRBD2 matching 8 bases. The CDR3 covers 13 residues. Germline V gene data show CDR1 as LNHDA and CDR2 as SQIVND (reference sequence). Trimming removed 9 bases from V and 3 bases from J; junction bases left unmatched: 7. The CDR3 DNA reads TGTGCCAGCTCGGGGGGGATCGGCTACGAGCAGTACTTC. This encodes CASSGGIGYEQYF.

This rearrangement joins TRBV5-1 to TRBJ2-7; TRBD1 agrees at 7 bases. Trimming removed 7 bases from V and 2 bases from J; junction bases left unmatched: 9. From germline, CDR1 is SGHRS and CDR2 YFSETQ. This CDR3 contains 14 residues. CDR3 loop: CASAPGQNTYEQYF. CDR3 nucleotides: TGCGCCAGCGCCCCGGGACAGAATACCTACGAGCAGTACTTC.

This chain links TRBV7-9 with TRBJ2-6, with D possibly matching TRBD1 (6 bases). The germline V gene encodes CDR1 SEHNR and CDR2 FQNEAQ (reference sequence). The CDR3 covers 18 residues. V lost 5 bases and J lost 0, with 17 bases in between. CDR3 amino acids: CASSRSGVPSSGANVLTF. Here the CDR3 DNA reads TGTGCCAGCAGCCGGTCAGGGGTCCCTAGCTCTGGGGCCAACGTCCTGACTTTC. Full variable domain (outside the CDR3, taken from reference TRBV7-9 and TRBJ2-6): DTGVSQNPRHKITKRGQNVTFRCDPISEHNRLYWYRQTLGQGPEFLTYFQNEAQLEKSRLLSDRFSAERPKGSFSTLEIQRTEQGDSAMYLCASSRSGVPSSGANVLTFGAGSRLTVL.

This chain links TRBV5-1 with TRBJ1-2; D is unclear. Germline V gene sequence: CDR1 SGHRS, CDR2 YFSETQ. The CDR3 runs to 16 residues. The V end was cut by 4 bases, the J end by 0 bases, with 16 bases between. This CDR3 is CASSDTGYTTNYGYTF. The CDR3 region has the DNA TGCGCCAGCAGCGATACGGGATACACAACTAACTATGGCTACACCTTC.

The chain carries TRBV7-9 and TRBJ2-7, with TRBD1 identical over 7 bases. Germline assignment: CDR1 SEHNR and CDR2 FQNEAQ (reference sequence). The CDR3 extends over 14 amino acids. Trimming removed 2 bases from V and 2 bases from J; junction bases left unmatched: 3. Here the CDR3 DNA reads TGTGCCAGCAGCTTAAAAGACAGGGCCTACGAGCAGTACTTC. Translated, it gives CASSLKDRAYEQYF.

The rearrangement uses TRBV10-2 and TRBJ2-7, with 10 positions matching TRBD2. In germline, CDR1 is WSHSY, CDR2 SAAADI. V shed 6 bases and J 4 bases; nucleotides not matched to a gene: 6. This CDR3 has 14 residues. CDR3 sequence: CASRGASGSYEQYF. CDR3 in DNA: TGCGCCAGCAGGGGGGCTAGCGGGAGTTACGAGCAGTACTTC.

This chain uses TRBV15 with TRBJ2-5; TRBD2 is a possible D gene (6 bases). With 8 bases removed from V and 2 bases from J, the gap between germline ends came to 24 bases. CDR1 and CDR2 (germline): LNHNV, YYDKDF (reference sequence). The CDR3 is 17 residues long. The CDR3 loop is CATVETRVSGEQETQYF. In DNA form, the CDR3 reads TGTGCCACCGTGGAAACAAGGGTATCGGGAGAGCAAGAGACCCAGTACTTC.

This chain connects TRBV29-1 to TRBJ1-2, with D possibly matching TRBD1 (6 bases). The CDR3 totals 13 residues. The V gene lost 6 bases and the J gene lost 2 bases, with 13 bases spanning the gap. Germline V gene data show CDR1 as SQVTM and CDR2 as ANQGSEA. The CDR3 here is CSVKDSPNYGYTF. CDR3 DNA: TGCAGCGTCAAGGACAGTCCCAACTATGGCTACACCTTC.

The chain employs TRBV4-1 and TRBJ2-7, with 7 nucleotides matching TRBD2. Germline V gives CDR1 MGHRA, CDR2 YSYEKL. J was trimmed by 1 base and V by 1 base; bases with no gene match: 7. The CDR3 sequence is 16 residues long. The CDR3 DNA reads as TGCGCCAGCAGCCAAGGCCGTCGGACTAGGTCCTACGAGCAGTACTTC. Protein sequence: CASSQGRRTRSYEQYF.

This chain joins TRBV6-5 and TRBJ1-3; TRBD1 matches 7 bases. In germline, CDR1 is MNHEY, CDR2 SVGAGI. The CDR3 is 15 amino acids. V was clipped by 5 bases and J by 0 bases; unmatched bases: 4. This chain's CDR3 is CASSPRGTSGNTIYF. CDR3 nucleotide sequence: TGTGCCAGCAGTCCCAGGGGGACCTCTGGAAACACCATATATTTT.

The chain uses TRBV2 and TRBJ1-2; 8 bases agree with TRBD1. Germline lookup yields CDR1 SNHLY and CDR2 FYNNEI. The V segment lost 5 bases and the J segment 1 base; nucleotides outside the gene matches: 9. The CDR3 contains 16 residues. CDR3 in amino acids: CASSYSQGAHNYGYTF. The DNA of the CDR3 is TGTGCCAGCAGTTACTCCCAGGGGGCCCATAACTATGGCTACACCTTC.

The chain has TRBV30 and TRBJ1-5, with D unresolved. Trimming took 3 bases from V and 0 from J, leaving 9 bases between them. The length of the CDR3 is 14 residues. Germline V CDR1 and CDR2: GTSNPN, SVGIG (reference sequence). CDR3: CAWRPSYSNQPQHF. The CDR3 region has the DNA TGTGCCTGGAGGCCTAGTTATAGCAATCAGCCCCAGCATTTT.

V usage is TRBV9 and J usage is TRBJ1-2; 8 nucleotides line up with TRBD1. Germline V CDR1 and CDR2: SGDLS, YYNGEE. After removal of 6 bases from V and 2 bases from J, the junction contained 6 bases not matched to a gene. The CDR3 covers 14 residues. CDR3: CASTRTGPNYGYTF. For the CDR3, the DNA is TGTGCCAGCACCAGGACAGGGCCCAACTATGGCTACACCTTC.

The V and J genes are TRBV30 and TRBJ1-2, with D maybe TRBD1 (6 bases). CDR3 length equals 13 residues. Germline CDR1 reads GTSNPN; CDR2 reads SVGIG (reference sequence). V dropped 3 bases and J dropped 8 bases, with 16 bases sitting between them. CDR3: CAWRVMLQGGYTF. CDR3 coding DNA: TGTGCCTGGAGGGTAATGTTGCAGGGGGGCTACACCTTC.

This clone has just a few counts. The rearrangement uses TRBV7-9 and TRBJ2-7, with 8 bases fitting TRBD2. This CDR3 region has 14 residues. Germline CDR1 reads SEHNR; CDR2 reads FQNEAQ (reference sequence). Trimming took 5 bases from V and 3 from J; bases not matched to a gene: 6. CDR3 sequence (DNA): TGTGCCAGCAGCGGTAGCGGGATGAACTACGAGCAGTACTTC. Translating gives CASSGSGMNYEQYF.

The V and J genes are TRBV6-6 and TRBJ1-6; the D gene is possibly TRBD1 (5 bases). Germline CDR1 is MNHNY and CDR2 is SVGAGI (reference sequence). The CDR3 runs to 16 residues. Deletions cut 4 bases from V and 1 base from J, with 11 bases between. DNA of the CDR3: TGTGCCAGCAGTTCCCAATCAGGGTCCTATAATTCACCCCTCCACTTT. Translated: CASSSQSGSYNSPLHF.

The chain has TRBV19 and TRBJ1-1; D possibly corresponds to TRBD1 (5 bases). Germline loops: CDR1 LNHDA, CDR2 SQIVND (reference sequence). Between the trimmed V and J ends, which lost 6 bases and 3 bases, there was a span of 11 bases. The CDR3 length is 13 residues. CDR3 DNA: TGTGCCAGTAGCATTACAGGACACACTGAAGCTTTCTTT. Protein: CASSITGHTEAFF.

The V call is TRBV10-2, the J call TRBJ2-7, with D perhaps matching TRBD1 (5 bases). The V gene lost 2 bases and the J gene lost 5 bases, with 13 bases spanning the gap. CDR1 WSHSY and CDR2 SAAADI come from the germline V gene. The CDR3 contains 14 residues. The DNA for the CDR3 is TGCGCCAGCAGTGAGCTGGGGCAGGGAAACGAGCAGTACTTC. Amino acid sequence: CASSELGQGNEQYF.

The chain employs TRBV14 and TRBJ1-2; 7 bases are shared with TRBD1. CDR3 length: 16 amino acids. The germline CDR1 and CDR2 sequences are SGHDN and FVKESK. V lost 4 bases to trimming and J lost 3 bases; unmatched junction nucleotides: 11. The CDR3 region has the DNA TGTGCCAGCAGCCGGTTGACAGGGCCCTATGACTATGGCTACACCTTC. Encoded protein: CASSRLTGPYDYGYTF.

The genes are TRBV18 and TRBJ2-7; maybe TRBD2 (7 bases). V was pared by 0 bases and J by 7 bases, with 13 bases between. The CDR3 sequence is 14 residues long. Germline assignment: CDR1 KGHSH and CDR2 LQKENI. The CDR3 nucleotides read TGTGCCAGCTCACCACCGGGGGGGCTGGGAGAGCAGTACTTC. Translation gives CASSPPGGLGEQYF.

V and J are TRBV18 and TRBJ2-7; D remains ambiguous. Germline V CDR1 and CDR2: KGHSH, LQKENI. This CDR3 contains 12 residues. V shed 3 bases and J shed 5 bases, with 8 bases lying between them. CDR3 residues: CASSPSEDEQYF. The CDR3 DNA follows: TGTGCCAGCTCACCGAGTGAGGACGAGCAGTACTTC.

The V gene is TRBV6-5, the J gene TRBJ1-3; tentative D call: TRBD1 (6 bases). Germline CDR1 MNHEY, CDR2 SVGAGI. The CDR3 is 15 amino acids. The V gene lost 6 bases and the J gene lost 0 bases, with 12 bases spanning the gap. This CDR3 reads CASREDSLSGNTIYF. The CDR3 DNA follows: TGTGCCAGCAGGGAGGACAGTCTCTCTGGAAACACCATATATTTT.